This TCR beta chain originates from a study of T cells after yellow fever vaccination. MiXCR was run by TCRdb on the 5' RACE reads, yielding one entry per CDR3 protein. This table has 500,000 to 650,000 distinct CDR3 sequences, around 12% appearing once. The material sequenced was PBMCs, taken on the day of the yellow fever booster vaccination. This receptor was identified in a man aged 25-45 years who received the YFV17D yellow fever vaccine.

In DNA, the CDR3 is TGTGCCAGCAGCGTGGGCGCGGAATACAATGAGCAGTTCTTC. Amino acids: CASSVGAEYNEQFF. The genes are TRBV13 and TRBJ2-1; unclear D gene. Trimming removed 5 bases at V and 4 bases at J, with 12 bases between. The CDR3 consists of 14 residues. CDR1 and CDR2 (germline): PRHDT, FYEKMQ (reference sequence).